The table lists the clone carrying this TCR beta chain with a few counts. Its specificity is unknown. The sample belongs to a study of read filtering for tumor transcriptome and immune sequencing. The overall study: Whole-transcriptome libraries were prepared after DNase treatment. Per sample, TCR-region reads ranged about 4 to 10.27 million by IR-seq, roughly 85 to 1,400 by RNA-seq. Findings of the study overall: In IR-seq, single-read clonotypes were around 80% of clonotypes but around 3.4% of reads. Compared with RNA-seq, IR-seq gave much higher clonotype depth and reliability.

The library was built from about 370 ng RNA with molecular barcoded adaptors for alpha/delta and beta/gamma chains. One entry per CDR3 protein, called by TCRdb with MiXCR from the reads. This sample has some 130,000 distinct CDR3 sequences, with about 13% found just once. This clonotype was sampled from a donor at least 40 years old with multiple myeloma. The sequencing sample was made of a population of CD138-negative cells sorted from bone marrow.

In DNA, the CDR3 is TGTGCCAGTAACCTAAGATTCGGCACAGATACGCAGTATTTT. Translation gives CASNLRFGTDTQYF. This chain links TRBV19 with TRBJ2-3; D remains unclear. V was clipped by 7 bases and J by 1 base, with 12 bases between them. The germline V gene has CDR1 LNHDA and CDR2 SQIVND (reference sequence). This CDR3 spans 14 amino acids. The full variable domain, in which reference TRBV19 and TRBJ2-3 provide the parts outside the CDR3, is DGGITQSPKYLFRKEGQNVTLSCEQNLNHDAMYWYRQDPGQGLRLIYYSQIVNDFQKGDIAEGYSVSREKKESFPLTVTSAQKNPTAFYLCASNLRFGTDTQYFGPGTRLTVL.